This is a list of T cell receptor beta chains from one sample in a study of shared clonotypes between healthy human individuals. The method was immunoSEQ multiplex PCR; TCRdb's version includes in-frame clones alone and lacks a portion of them. This sample has about 2.1 million clones, with around 93% found just once. The sample was naive CD8+ T cells from PBMCs. These receptor sequences come from a man between 18 and 35 years old in good health. Some clones in this sample may be carry-over from other donors' samples. CDR3s include the opening cysteine and the closing phenylalanine or tryptophan. The D gene is left open where the match is weak. Some rows have no size entry. The others give once, few or many, or a class for an expanded clone.

>14|TRBV19|.|TRBD1|TRBJ1-5
CASILRQGDQPQHF
TGTGCCAGTATCCTCCGACAGGGGGATCAGCCCCAGCATTTT
>15|TRBV6-1|.|.|TRBJ2-1
CASSEAGDRHNEQFF
TGTGCCAGCAGTGAAGCGGGAGATAGACACAATGAGCAGTTCTTC
>13|TRBV7-3|.|.|TRBJ2-2
CASSFQIPGELFF
TGTGCCAGCAGCTTTCAGATCCCCGGGGAGCTGTTTTTT
>13|TRBV15|.|.|TRBJ2-7
CATSRRDKDEQYF
TGTGCCACCAGCAGGCGGGACAAAGACGAGCAGTACTTC
>13|TRBV2|.|.|TRBJ1-2
CASSERLKEGYTF
TGTGCCAGCAGTGAACGGCTTAAAGAAGGCTACACCTTC
>16|TRBV4-2|.|TRBD2|TRBJ2-1
CASSPIAGGSYNEQFF
TGTGCCAGCAGCCCAATAGCGGGTGGGTCCTACAATGAGCAGTTCTTC
>18|TRBV6-1|.|TRBD2|TRBJ2-7
CASSGQGWTSGPIWEQYF
TGTGCCAGCAGTGGCCAGGGGTGGACTAGCGGGCCCATCTGGGAGCAGTACTTC
>13|TRBV4-2|.|.|TRBJ2-3
CASSRLEADTQYF
TGTGCCAGCAGCCGGCTAGAGGCAGATACGCAGTATTTT
>14|TRBV18|.|TRBD1|TRBJ2-7
CASSPEDRVNEQYF
TGTGCCAGCTCACCCGAGGACAGGGTTAACGAGCAGTACTTC
>13|TRBV27|once|.|TRBJ1-1
CASSLSGDGEAFF
TGTGCCAGCAGTTTATCCGGTGACGGTGAAGCTTTCTTT
>14|TRBV6-5|.|TRBD1|TRBJ2-1
CASSYVTDRLEQFF
TGTGCCAGCAGTTACGTTACGGACAGGCTTGAGCAGTTCTTC
>13|TRBV9|.|.|TRBJ1-1
CASSVDGASEAFF
TGTGCCAGCAGCGTAGACGGGGCCTCTGAAGCTTTCTTT
>16|TRBV7-9|.|TRBD1|TRBJ2-5
CASSSIKDRGQETQYF
TGTGCCAGCAGCTCGATAAAGGACAGGGGACAAGAGACCCAGTACTTC
>12|TRBV18|.|.|TRBJ2-1
CASSSGDGEQFF
TGTGCCAGCTCATCTGGGGACGGTGAGCAGTTCTTC
>20|TRBV2|.|.|TRBJ2-7
CASSEGVLVAVGTEEREQYF
TGTGCCAGCAGTGAAGGGGTGCTAGTGGCGGTTGGGACGGAGGAGCGCGAGCAGTACTTC
>14|TRBV11-3|.|.|TRBJ2-1
CASSKLGTPNEQFF
TGTGCCAGCAGCAAACTAGGTACCCCCAATGAGCAGTTCTTC
>15|TRBV7-9|.|TRBD1|TRBJ1-3
CASSTRTGRGNTIYF
TGTGCCAGCAGCACCCGGACAGGGAGAGGAAACACCATATATTTT
>17|TRBV7-6|.|.|TRBJ2-7
CASSLSHQSALAYEQYF
TGTGCCAGCAGCTTATCTCATCAGAGCGCTTTGGCCTACGAGCAGTACTTC
>12|TRBV6-1|.|.|TRBJ2-2
CASSAGGGELFF
TGTGCCAGCAGTGCAGGAGGCGGGGAGCTGTTTTTT
>13|TRBV27|.|.|TRBJ2-7
CASRTWESYEQYF
TGTGCCAGCAGAACATGGGAGTCCTACGAGCAGTACTTC
>15|TRBV13|.|TRBD1|TRBJ1-1
CASSLGRQGLAEAFF
TGTGCCAGCAGCTTAGGTCGACAGGGGTTGGCTGAAGCTTTCTTT
>18|TRBV7-9|.|TRBD1|TRBJ2-7
CASSPPPPAGTGLYEQYF
TGTGCCAGCAGCCCCCCGCCCCCCGCCGGGACAGGGCTCTACGAGCAGTACTTC
>14|TRBV5-6|many|.|TRBJ1-1
CASSPTFSGIEAFF
TGTGCCAGCAGCCCCACATTTTCGGGGATTGAAGCTTTCTTT
>12|TRBV7-7|.|.|TRBJ2-7
CASSLSGGEQYF
TGTGCCAGCAGCTTATCTGGCGGGGAGCAGTACTTC
>14|TRBV30|.|.|TRBJ2-7
CAWSVGGSEYEQYF
TGTGCCTGGAGTGTAGGTGGCTCGGAGTACGAGCAGTACTTC
>17|TRBV10-3|.|TRBD1|TRBJ2-2
CAISEFFGQGEAGELFF
TGTGCCATCAGTGAGTTTTTTGGACAGGGTGAGGCCGGGGAGCTGTTTTTT
>15|TRBV29-1|.|TRBD2|TRBJ2-1
CSVEGGGSTYNEQFF
TGCAGCGTTGAGGGCGGCGGGAGTACCTACAATGAGCAGTTCTTC
>13|TRBV7-9|.|.|TRBJ1-2
CASSHRGGYGYTF
TGTGCCAGCAGCCACCGCGGGGGGTATGGCTACACCTTC
>14|TRBV27|once|TRBD1|TRBJ1-4
CASSLRDSLGKLFF
TGTGCCAGCAGTTTAAGGGACAGTCTTGGAAAACTGTTTTTT
>19|TRBV5-1|.|TRBD2|TRBJ2-1
CASSLEILASGSSDNEQFF
TGCGCCAGCAGCTTGGAGATTTTGGCTAGCGGGAGTAGTGACAATGAGCAGTTCTTC
>16|TRBV27|.|.|TRBJ2-1
CASRLGTSNSYNEQFF
TGTGCCAGCCGTCTTGGGACTTCGAATTCCTACAATGAGCAGTTCTTC
>10|TRBV2|once|.|TRBJ1-1
CASRMGEAFF
TGTGCCAGCAGGATGGGGGAAGCTTTCTTT
>14|TRBV7-3|.|.|TRBJ2-2
CASSWGGATGELFF
TGTGCCAGCAGCTGGGGTGGGGCTACCGGGGAGCTGTTTTTT
>16|TRBV7-3|.|TRBD2|TRBJ2-1
CASSLVAGGPGNEQFF
TGTGCCAGCAGCTTGGTAGCGGGAGGGCCGGGCAATGAGCAGTTCTTC
>16|TRBV6-5|.|.|TRBJ2-7
CASSYSIGQATYEQYF
TGTGCCAGCAGTTACTCGATTGGGCAGGCTACCTACGAGCAGTACTTC
>17|TRBV25-1|.|.|TRBJ2-1
CASSASNRFLSYNEQFF
TGTGCCAGCAGTGCCTCAAACAGGTTTCTCTCCTACAATGAGCAGTTCTTC
>14|TRBV28|.|TRBD1|TRBJ2-1
CASSLSTGGGEQFF
TGTGCCAGCAGTTTATCTACAGGGGGTGGGGAGCAGTTCTTC
>15|TRBV14|.|TRBD1|TRBJ1-2
CASSYGLRGPGSYTF
TGTGCCAGCAGCTACGGGTTAAGGGGGCCTGGGAGCTACACCTTC
>16|TRBV27|.|.|TRBJ2-1
CASSFISGFGMNEQFF
TGTGCCAGCAGTTTCATCAGCGGGTTTGGTATGAATGAGCAGTTCTTC
>17|TRBV9|.|.|TRBJ2-5
CASSSEDGSEYQETQYF
TGTGCCAGCAGCTCGGAGGATGGTAGCGAGTACCAAGAGACCCAGTACTTC
>15|TRBV2|few|TRBD1|TRBJ2-1
CASSEKGDRYNEQFF
TGTGCCAGCAGCGAGAAGGGGGACAGATACAATGAGCAGTTCTTC
>13|TRBV11-2|.|.|TRBJ2-7
CASSFNTGYEQYF
TGTGCCAGCAGCTTCAACACGGGGTACGAGCAGTACTTC
>14|TRBV5-6|.|.|TRBJ1-1
CASSPGGEVVEAFF
TGTGCCAGCAGCCCCGGTGGGGAAGTGGTTGAAGCTTTCTTT
>14|TRBV28|.|.|TRBJ2-7
CASSPQVTLDEQYF
TGTGCCAGCAGTCCCCAGGTGACCCTAGACGAGCAGTACTTC
>14|TRBV7-9|.|.|TRBJ2-1
CASSWPASYNEQFF
TGTGCCAGCAGCTGGCCCGCATCCTACAATGAGCAGTTCTTC
>12|TRBV18|.|.|TRBJ2-2
CASSPGTGELFF
TGTGCCAGCTCACCCGGCACCGGGGAGCTGTTTTTT
>13|TRBV27|.|.|TRBJ2-7
CASSLGPPYEQYF
TGTGCCAGCAGTTTGGGACCTCCCTACGAGCAGTACTTC
>15|TRBV25-1|.|.|TRBJ1-4
CASSNNRDANEKLFF
TGTGCCAGCAGTAACAACAGGGATGCTAATGAAAAACTGTTTTTT
>15|TRBV13|.|.|TRBJ1-2
CASSLRGKVHYGYTF
TGTGCCAGCAGCTTACGGGGAAAGGTACACTATGGCTACACCTTC
>12|TRBV7-2|once|TRBD2|TRBJ2-5
CASSPRGRTQYF
TGTGCCAGCAGCCCCCGCGGGAGGACCCAGTACTTC
>13|TRBV19|.|.|TRBJ1-1
CASSLHINTEAFF
TGTGCCAGTAGTCTTCACATTAACACTGAAGCTTTCTTT
>16|TRBV7-9|.|.|TRBJ2-6
CASSLEGASGANVLTF
TGTGCCAGCAGCTTAGAGGGAGCCTCTGGGGCCAACGTCCTGACTTTC
>13|TRBV7-9|.|.|TRBJ2-7
CASSLNGRAEQYF
TGTGCCAGCAGCTTAAATGGCAGGGCGGAGCAGTACTTC
>14|TRBV27|.|.|TRBJ2-2
CASSLRQATGELFF
TGTGCCAGCAGTTTAAGGCAGGCCACCGGGGAGCTGTTTTTT
>14|TRBV27|.|.|TRBJ2-3
CASSLSIRADTQYF
TGTGCCAGCAGTTTATCGATAAGGGCAGATACGCAGTATTTT
>15|TRBV18|once|.|TRBJ2-1
CASSPVAQEGNEQFF
TGTGCCAGCTCACCGGTAGCCCAAGAGGGCAATGAGCAGTTCTTC
>17|TRBV27|.|.|TRBJ2-1
CASSFLAAPSSYNEQFF
TGTGCCAGCAGTTTCTTGGCAGCTCCTTCCTCCTACAATGAGCAGTTCTTC
>15|TRBV7-8|.|TRBD2|TRBJ2-2
CASSLGGRASGELFF
TGTGCCAGCAGCTTAGGCGGGAGGGCCTCCGGGGAGCTGTTTTTT
>21|TRBV21-1|.|.|TRBJ1-5
CASSGRPGQGAHNHSNQPQHF
TGTGCCAGCAGCGGGCGACCGGGACAGGGGGCCCACAACCATAGCAATCAGCCCCAGCATTTT
>15|TRBV10-1|.|TRBD1|TRBJ2-1
CASSESKGQCNEQFF
TGCGCCAGCAGTGAGTCCAAGGGACAGTGCAATGAGCAGTTCTTC